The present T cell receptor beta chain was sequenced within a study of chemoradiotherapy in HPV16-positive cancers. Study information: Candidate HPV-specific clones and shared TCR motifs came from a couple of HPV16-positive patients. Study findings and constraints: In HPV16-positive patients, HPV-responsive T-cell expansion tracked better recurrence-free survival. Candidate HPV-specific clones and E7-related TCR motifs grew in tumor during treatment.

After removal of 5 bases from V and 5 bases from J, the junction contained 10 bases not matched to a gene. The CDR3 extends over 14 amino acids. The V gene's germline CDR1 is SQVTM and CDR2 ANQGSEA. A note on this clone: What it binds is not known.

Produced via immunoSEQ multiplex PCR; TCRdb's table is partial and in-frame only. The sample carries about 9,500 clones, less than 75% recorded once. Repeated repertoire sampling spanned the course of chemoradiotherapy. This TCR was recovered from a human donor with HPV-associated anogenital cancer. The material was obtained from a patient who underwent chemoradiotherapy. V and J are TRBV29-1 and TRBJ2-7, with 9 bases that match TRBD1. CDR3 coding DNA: TGCAGCGTTTTCTCCCCGGGACAGGGAAACGAGCAGTACTTC. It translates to CSVFSPGQGNEQYF.